This T cell receptor (beta chain) was recovered during a study of shared clonotypes between healthy human individuals. This CDR3 has 14 residues. The germline CDR1 and CDR2 sequences are SGHTA and FQGTGA. V was pared by 5 bases and J by 2 bases, with 12 bases between. Here immunoSEQ multiplex PCR was the method, and the copy in TCRdb shows in-frame clones only, minus some. The sample holds about 360,000 clones, less than 75% seen once. This receptor was taken from a man younger than 40 in good health. This sequence joins TRBV7-3 and TRBJ1-1; D uncertain. Sequencing was done on a sample of memory CD4+ T cells sorted from blood. Subset noted: CD45RA-negative fraction. The CDR3 sequence is CASSATGENTEAFF. In DNA form, the CDR3 reads TGTGCCAGCAGCGCTACCGGGGAAAACACTGAAGCTTTCTTT.